The sequence of this T cell receptor beta chain was determined in a study of shared clonotypes between healthy human individuals. Only Caucasian adults living in Nashville, Tennessee made up the donor group. Investigators divided CD4+ cells into CD45RA+ naive and CD45RA-negative memory subsets. Assay execution took place at the deep level. Repertoires were generated with immunoSEQ multiplex PCR, while TCRdb's copy carries only in-frame clones and drops some. The data contain about 1.5 million clones, about 98% of them singletons. The TCR originated in a man aged 25-45 years in good health. The specimen was naive CD4+ T cells sorted from blood. The sample's subset: CD45RA+ positively selected.

CDR3 DNA: TGTGCCAGCTCAAGAGACAGGGGCGGCACTGAAGCTTTCTTT. It is translated as CASSRDRGGTEAFF. The chain employs TRBV18 and TRBJ1-1; 8 positions agree with TRBD1. V lost 5 bases, J lost 4 bases, and 6 bases stayed unmatched. CDR1 and CDR2 from the germline V gene are KGHSH and LQKENI. This CDR3 is 14 amino acids long.